This is a list of T cell receptor beta chains from one sample in a study of regulatory T cells in long-lasting Graves disease. TCRdb fed the multiplex PCR reads into MiXCR, producing one record per CDR3 protein. This table has approximately 690,000 distinct CDR3 sequences, about 32% appearing once. The sequencing here drew on peripheral blood mononuclear cells (PBMCs), taken when the disease was refractory, from a patient treated with antithyroid drugs. Receptors were obtained from a female donor with Graves disease. The CDR3 runs from the conserved cysteine through the conserved F or W. D genes are given only for firm matches. Clone size, where shown, is once, few, many, or a class for clones that have expanded.

>TRBJ2-1|many|TRBD2|TRBV28
CASSSRTRLYNEQFF
TGTGCCAGCAGTTCGAGGACTAGATTATACAATGAGCAGTTCTTC
>TRBJ1-3|few|TRBD1|TRBV7-8
CASSSLLRETGAHSGNTIYF
TGTGCCAGCAGCTCGCTACTCCGAGAGACAGGGGCGCATAGTGGAAACACCATATATTTT
>TRBJ2-7|NA|NA|TRBV5-5
CASSLAKSREQYF
TGTGCCAGCAGCTTGGCGAAGTCAAGAGAGCAGTACTTC
>TRBJ2-7|once|NA|TRBV14
CASSPDGGIYEQYF
TGTGCCAGCAGCCCCGACGGAGGAATCTACGAGCAGTACTTC
>TRBJ2-7|NA|NA|TRBV9
CASSVASGAAYEQYF
TGTGCCAGCAGCGTAGCGAGTGGGGCAGCCTACGAGCAGTACTTC
>TRBJ1-2|NA|NA|TRBV20-1
CSARDFARGGVNYGYTF
TGCAGTGCTAGAGATTTTGCCAGGGGTGGGGTTAACTATGGCTACACCTTC
>TRBJ1-1|many|NA|TRBV28
CASSLSGRVGMNTEAFF
TGTGCCAGCAGTTTATCGGGGAGGGTGGGAATGAACACTGAAGCTTTCTTT
>TRBJ2-7|NA|NA|TRBV14
CASSQQPPGEQYF
TGTGCCAGCAGCCAACAGCCTCCGGGCGAGCAGTACTTC
>TRBJ2-7|NA|TRBD2|TRBV19
CASSMLAVSSYEQYF
TGTGCCAGTAGTATGCTAGCGGTTAGCTCCTACGAGCAGTACTTC
>TRBJ2-7|NA|NA|TRBV5-1
CASTNRPGPVAEQYF
TGCGCCAGCACGAACCGCCCAGGCCCTGTGGCCGAGCAGTACTTC